This is a list of T cell receptor beta chains from one sample in a study of control samples from healthy donors and cancer patients. Assay used: immunoSEQ multiplex PCR; TCRdb lists only in-frame clones, some missing. The sample has 150,000 to 200,000 clones, about 87% seen once; the top ten hold 12%. Sample: blood. All receptors derive from a man younger than 45 in good health. CDR3s include the opening cysteine and the closing phenylalanine or tryptophan. Fields, in order: clone size, V gene, D gene, J gene, CDR3 DNA, CDR3 protein. A D gene is named only where the DNA matches it firmly. Part of the rows lack a size; the others show once, few, many or a class for expanded clones.

>.|TRBV28|.|TRBJ1-5
TGTGCCAGCAGAGCCGGGACGCATCCACAGAATCAGCCCCAGCATTTT
CASRAGTHPQNQPQHF
>.|TRBV6-1|TRBD2|TRBJ2-7
TGTGCCAGCAGTGAAGGGGGGGGAAATGCCTACGAGCAGTACTTC
CASSEGGGNAYEQYF
>.|TRBV24-1|.|TRBJ2-4
TGTGCCACCAGAGGGGAAGGGGGGCCCAAAAACATTCAGTACTTC
CATRGEGGPKNIQYF
>once|TRBV9|TRBD2|TRBJ2-1
TGTGCCAGCAGCCCCGCGGGGGGACCTTACAATGAGCAGTTCTTC
CASSPAGGPYNEQFF
>.|TRBV28|TRBD2|TRBJ2-2
TGTGCCAGCAGTGGGGGAGGGCTGCCCACCGGGGAGCTGTTTTTT
CASSGGGLPTGELFF
>once|TRBV27|.|TRBJ1-1
TGTGCCAGCAGCCCTCAGGTGGGAAAAGCTTTCTTT
CASSPQVGKAFF
>.|TRBV6-4|TRBD2|TRBJ2-1
TGTGCCAGCAGTCTGACTAGCGGGAGTCTTGTTGAGCAGTTCTTC
CASSLTSGSLVEQFF
>.|TRBV28|TRBD1|TRBJ1-5
TGTGCCAGCAGTTTTTCCAGGGGGCTCAATCAGCCCCAGCATTTT
CASSFSRGLNQPQHF
>.|TRBV9|TRBD2|TRBJ2-3
TGTGCCAGCAAACGGGGGAGGGGGACTAGCGGGACCAGCACAGATACGCAGTATTTT
CASKRGRGTSGTSTDTQYF
>.|TRBV3-1/TRBV3-2|.|TRBJ1-1
TGTGCCAGCAGCCAACCTCCTGAAGCTTTCTTT
CASSQPPEAFF
>once|TRBV29-1|.|TRBJ1-2
TGCAGCGTTGAAGAGGTCGGACGGAGACTAAACTATGGCTACACCTTC
CSVEEVGRRLNYGYTF
>once|TRBV20-1|.|TRBJ2-4
TGCAGTGCTAGTATCCGGGAACTAGCCAAAAACATTCAGTACTTC
CSASIRELAKNIQYF
>.|TRBV7-9|.|TRBJ1-5
TGTGCCAGCAGCTTAGAGAGGGCCGGAGAGCCCCAGCATTTT
CASSLERAGEPQHF
>few|TRBV7-8|.|TRBJ2-1
TGTGCCAGCAGCTTGATCGATGAGCAGTTCTTC
CASSLIDEQFF
>.|TRBV19|TRBD1|TRBJ2-3
TGTGCCAGTAGTACCCTAGACAGGGTTGCAGATACGCAGTATTTT
CASSTLDRVADTQYF
>.|TRBV10-3|.|TRBJ1-6
TGTGCCATCAGTGGACACCTTTCACCCCTCCACTTT
CAISGHLSPLHF
>.|TRBV20-1|.|TRBJ2-1
TGCAGTGCCCTTCGAGGGATTGAGCAGTTCTTC
CSALRGIEQFF
>once|TRBV6-4|.|TRBJ2-1
TGTGCCAGCAGTGACTCTCCGGGAGTCGATGAGCAGTTCTTC
CASSDSPGVDEQFF
>.|TRBV9|.|TRBJ1-1
TGTGCCAGCAGCGCTCAGGTGGGGACTGAAGCTTTCTTT
CASSAQVGTEAFF
>.|TRBV6-2/TRBV6-3|.|TRBJ2-1
TGTGCCAGCAGTATGGACAGCCTTAATGAGCAGTTCTTC
CASSMDSLNEQFF